The clone carrying this TCR beta chain was observed a few times. Its antigen is still unknown. Carrying unique molecular identifiers, the cDNA also gained a universal primer site through template switching. TCRdb reprocessed the 5' RACE reads via MiXCR and lists one record per CDR3 protein. The sample contains under 350,000 distinct CDR3 sequences, 8.5% to 9.5% of which appear only once. The sample belongs to a study of identical twins. Study observations and caveats: Among monozygotic twins, out-of-frame TCR alpha sharing exceeded what models predicted. Researchers caution that invariant MAIT and iNKT cells could partly confound zero-insertion analyses.

Another study also made use of these data, one on yellow fever vaccine responses in identical twins.

Sequencing input: CD8+ T cells sorted from blood. This TCR derives from a woman between 18 and 29 years old in good health.

Here the CDR3 DNA reads TGTGCCAGCAGCCAAGAAGACAGATCGGACATTCAGTACTTC. This sequence encodes CASSQEDRSDIQYF. The V and J genes are TRBV3-1 and TRBJ2-4; possibly TRBD1 for D (5 bases). Germline lookup yields CDR1 LGHDT and CDR2 YNNKEL (reference sequence). This CDR3 is built from 14 residues. V lost 0 bases and J lost 8, with 11 bases in between.